This T cell receptor beta chain derives from a study of T cells in Graves' hyperthyroidism and ophthalmopathy. Comments on this clonotype: The antigen is unknown.

Disease lasting under 3 months, a NOSPECS grade of at least 4, and a Clinical Activity Score of at least 3 were features of the ophthalmopathy patients. The diagnoses drew upon clinical symptoms, serum thyroxine and TRAb, thyroid ultrasound and orbital computed tomography. The CDR3 is 15 amino acids. Looked up from germline, CDR1 is SGHKS and CDR2 is YYEKEE (reference sequence). Between the trimmed V and J ends, which lost 4 bases and 5 bases, there was a span of 19 bases. TCR beta CDR3 region amplification was performed from RNA transcripts. First-round RT-PCR with HTBI primers amplified the TCR CDR3 region. TCRdb processed the multiplex PCR reads anew with MiXCR; each CDR3 protein has one entry. The sample includes fewer than 650,000 distinct CDR3 sequences, roughly 15% seen only once; the top ten take around 4.1%. Study-wide points: Through a model of 13 V-J features, ophthalmopathy was separated from stable hyperthyroidism.

The chain recombines TRBV5-5 with TRBJ2-7; a possible D gene is TRBD2 (5 bases). The source is a woman between 40 and 50 years old with Graves' ophthalmopathy. The specimen was blood. The CDR3 spells CASSLLPGSRDEQYF. The CDR3 DNA is TGTGCCAGCAGCCTCCTGCCGGGATCGAGGGACGAGCAGTACTTC.